This record concerns one TCR beta chain sequence. This clone occurred once. This receptor's antigen is unknown. Base qualities are not provided; no much larger clone lies one nucleotide away. The CDR3, from cysteine to phenylalanine, totals 15 residues. Left in the record is the CDR3 DNA by itself, 45 bases read in frame from the first base. Trimming takes 3 bases from V and 2 bases from J, and the germline ends sit 15 bases apart. The germline V gene encodes CDR1 DFQATT and CDR2 SNEGSKA (reference sequence). This entry is derived from a study of blood T cell repertoires in COVID-19 (dated by TCRdb to about 2020). With respect to the entire study: Collaborator samples came from the United States, Italy and Spain and covered acute and convalescent phases of COVID-19. The prospective study material was composed of cDNA or gDNA derived from T cells, B-cell-depleted T cells, or PBMCs. Subjects who had been exposed to COVID-19, were actively infected with it, or had recovered from it provided the deeply sampled blood TCRbeta repertoires that made up the dataset. The repertoires were released in a freely available public database intended as a resource for research on the immune response to SARS-CoV-2. Samples were obtained from the ongoing ImmuneRACE study (first 160 participants) and from approximately 1,200 subjects provided by 6 global collaborators. A de-identified subject ID, COVID-19 status, age in years and sex were almost always included in the sample metadata. Where available, HLA class I and class II types were obtained from metadata supplied by the sample provider rather than from assay-based typing.

The immunoSEQ Assay, a bias-controlled multiplex PCR, was used to amplify TCRbeta CDR3 regions from genomic DNA. For the original study's pipeline: The number of nucleated cells in each sample was estimated from the amplification of reference gene primers within the assay. To quantify the absolute abundance of each unique TCRbeta CDR3 rearrangement, sequence reads were collapsed and filtered. For each sample, productive Simpson clonality was calculated by taking the square root of Simpson's diversity index across productive rearrangements. Drawn from immuneACCESS, this table holds only the in-frame rearrangements with V and J called that TCRdb kept. Clones are partly lost; checked studies trace under half to an unresolved V gene and leave the rest unexplained. V and J calls plus clone size are reproduced from that table; the DNA served to infer D and trimming. This sample gives about 57,000 clones in total; over 80% of them show up just once. Of the sample, around 22% falls within the top ten clones.

Study-wide findings and limitations: Clinical and demographic metadata were provided uncurated, with the amount varying by source and participant.

Collaborating institutions collected whole blood in K2EDTA tubes following their own protocols. For TCRbeta analysis, collaborators shipped samples in one of three forms: frozen whole blood, isolated PBMCs, or DNA extracted from either of those sample types. Sequencing was done on a sample of peripheral blood. The receptor was isolated from a woman aged 60 to 75 with acute or convalescent COVID-19. The chain is made from TRBV20-1 and TRBJ2-3, with the D gene not clear enough to name. CDR3 reads: CSASARVPLTDTQYF. The nucleotide sequence reads as follows: TGCAGTGCTAGTGCACGGGTACCCCTCACAGATACGCAGTATTTT.